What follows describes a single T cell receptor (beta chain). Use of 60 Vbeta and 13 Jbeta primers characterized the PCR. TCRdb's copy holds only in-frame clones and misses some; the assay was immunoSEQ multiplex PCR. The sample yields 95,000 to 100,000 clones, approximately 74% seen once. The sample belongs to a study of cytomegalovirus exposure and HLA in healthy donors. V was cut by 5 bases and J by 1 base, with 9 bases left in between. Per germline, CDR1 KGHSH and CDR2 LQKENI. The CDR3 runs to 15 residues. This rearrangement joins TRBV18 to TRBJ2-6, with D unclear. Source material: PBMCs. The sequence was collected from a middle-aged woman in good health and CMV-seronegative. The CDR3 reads CASSTTPSGANVLTF. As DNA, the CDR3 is TGTGCCAGCTCAACAACACCTTCTGGGGCCAACGTCCTGACTTTC.